One sample yielded the 11 T cell receptor beta chains listed below, sequenced in a study of control samples from healthy donors and cancer patients. The method was immunoSEQ multiplex PCR; TCRdb's version includes in-frame clones alone and lacks a portion of them. The data contain roughly 120,000 clones, about 89% of them singletons. Input material: blood. All receptors derive from a woman in her 50s in good health.

The chain recombines TRBV5-8 with TRBJ1-5, with 7 bases that match TRBD1. The CDR3 is made up of 15 amino acids. The junction had 12 bases not matched to a gene; V was cut back by 5 bases and J by 7 bases. The germline V gene encodes CDR1 SGHTS and CDR2 YDEGEE. CDR3 region: CASRFDRARGQPQHF. The CDR3 region has the DNA TGTGCCAGCAGGTTTGACAGGGCGAGAGGACAGCCCCAGCATTTT.

This clone was found once. The V call is TRBV2, the J call TRBJ2-2; 7 bases agree with TRBD1. Germline lookup yields CDR1 SNHLY and CDR2 FYNNEI. This CDR3 has 15 amino acids. The V segment lost 6 bases and the J segment 6 bases; nucleotides outside the gene matches: 10. The CDR3 DNA follows: TGTGCCAGCAGCGCGGAACACAGGGGTGCCGGGGAGCTGTTTTTT. Its translation is CASSAEHRGAGELFF.

V is TRBV4-3 and J is TRBJ2-1, with 8 bases identical to TRBD1. V dropped 4 bases and J dropped 1; count of bases not matched to a gene: 3. The CDR3 is 15 amino acids. Germline assignment: CDR1 LGHNA and CDR2 YSLEER. The DNA of the CDR3 is TGCGCCAGCAGCCTGGGGGACAGGTCCTACAATGAGCAGTTCTTC. The encoded protein is CASSLGDRSYNEQFF.

V and J are TRBV5-1 and TRBJ2-3, with 11 bases lining up with TRBD2. From germline, CDR1 is SGHRS and CDR2 YFSETQ. CDR3 size: 17 residues. Trimming cost V 4 bases and J 2 bases; bases outside gene matches: 9. The CDR3 DNA reads TGCGCCAGCAGCACGCCCACTAGCGGGAGCTTCACAGATACGCAGTATTTT. Its translation is CASSTPTSGSFTDTQYF.

This rearrangement joins TRBV9 to TRBJ2-2; D is uncertain. Trimming stripped 0 bases from V and 7 bases from J, with 13 bases between. This CDR3 is built from 15 residues. Germline CDR1 SGDLS, CDR2 YYNGEE. The CDR3 nucleotides read TGTGCCAGCAGCGTAGGGGGTCATGGGTACGGGGAGCTGTTTTTT. Its protein product is CASSVGGHGYGELFF.

The chain combines TRBV27 with TRBJ1-1; D possibly corresponds to TRBD1 (5 bases). The germline V and J ends were trimmed by 7 bases and 1 base, with 10 bases remaining between them. CDR1 MNHEY and CDR2 SMNVEV come from the germline V gene (reference sequence). The CDR3 has 13 residues. CDR3 DNA: TGTGCCAGCAAGTTAGGGGCGAACACTGAAGCTTTCTTT. This encodes CASKLGANTEAFF.

The rearrangement joins TRBV7-2 to TRBJ1-2, with a tentative D call TRBD1 (5 bases). The length of the CDR3 is 12 residues. Per germline, CDR1 SGHTA and CDR2 FQGNSA. Trimming took off 5 bases at V and 5 bases at J, with 9 bases between the two ends. CDR3 sequence reads: CASSPRGYGYTF. DNA of the CDR3: TGTGCCAGCAGCCCGAGGGGTTATGGCTACACCTTC.

This chain connects TRBV6-5 to TRBJ2-4; the D gene is possibly TRBD1 (5 bases). Germline V gene data show CDR1 as MNHEY and CDR2 as SVGAGI. This CDR3 has 16 residues. Trimming stripped 0 bases from V and 1 base from J, with 10 bases between. CDR3 nucleotides: TGTGCCAGCAGTTACTCCAGACAGTACGCCAAAAACATTCAGTACTTC. It encodes CASSYSRQYAKNIQYF.

The rearrangement uses TRBV10-3 and TRBJ1-5; D may be TRBD1 (6 bases). The germline CDR1 and CDR2 sequences are ENHRY and SYGVKD. Between the trimmed V and J ends, which lost 2 bases and 3 bases, there was a span of 11 bases. The CDR3 totals 15 residues. CDR3 sequence reads: CAISETGSSNQPQHF. CDR3 in DNA: TGTGCCATCAGTGAGACAGGGTCTTCCAATCAGCCCCAGCATTTT.

This chain uses TRBV19 with TRBJ1-3; D is unclear. V was clipped by 2 bases and J by 0 bases, with 14 bases between them. Germline assignment: CDR1 LNHDA and CDR2 SQIVND (reference sequence). The length of the CDR3 is 17 residues. CDR3 residues: CASSILGRSVSGNTIYF. In DNA, the CDR3 is TGTGCCAGTAGTATATTAGGCCGGTCGGTCTCTGGAAACACCATATATTTT.

This clone appeared once. The chain couples TRBV19 to TRBJ1-1; TRBD1 matches at 8 bases. Germline values: CDR1 LNHDA, CDR2 SQIVND (reference sequence). The V and J ends lost 6 bases and 1 base, in that order; junction bases with no gene match: 10. The CDR3 covers 16 residues. CDR3 in DNA: TGTGCCAGTAGGAGTATAGTGGGACAGGAGAACACTGAAGCTTTCTTT. Protein: CASRSIVGQENTEAFF.